This T cell receptor beta chain was identified during a study of cytomegalovirus exposure and HLA in healthy donors. Germline loops: CDR1 MNHNY, CDR2 SVGAGI (reference sequence). J was trimmed by 8 bases and V by 4 bases; bases with no gene match: 8. The CDR3 runs to 15 residues. The study ran its PCR with 60 Vbeta and 13 Jbeta primers. Method: immunoSEQ multiplex PCR; TCRdb's copy keeps in-frame clones and lacks some. The profile shows 200,000 or so clones, 65% to 85% of them singletons. This receptor was taken from a boy aged 2-9 years in good health and CMV-seronegative. This rearrangement joins TRBV6-6 to TRBJ1-6; TRBD1 matches at 7 bases. Sequences were obtained from PBMCs. The CDR3 bases are TGTGCCAGCAGTTTACAGGGGCCGGGGGATTCACCCCTCCACTTT. The encoded protein is CASSLQGPGDSPLHF.